Sequencing of this TCR beta chain was carried out in a study of neurological immune-mediated disorders. This clonotype was counted at least ten times. 2 million PBMCs stored at -80 C were the source of the unsorted libraries. TCRdb reprocessed the 5' RACE reads via MiXCR and lists one record per CDR3 protein. The sample carries about 59,000 distinct CDR3 sequences, under 4.5% recorded once. The CDR3 spans 16 residues. V was cut by 6 bases and J by 5 bases, with 19 bases left in between. Germline CDR1 is MNHNS and CDR2 is SASEGT. V is TRBV6-1 and J is TRBJ1-4; TRBD1 might be the D (5 bases). The clonotype comes from a woman between 25 and 40 years old with multiple sclerosis. The sample consisted of PBMCs. This chain's CDR3 is CASRRTTGTVNEKLFF. CDR3 sequence (DNA): TGTGCCAGCAGGAGAACCACCGGGACGGTAAATGAAAAACTGTTTTTT.